This T cell receptor beta chain was identified in a study of shared clonotypes between healthy human individuals (dated by TCRdb to the early 2020s). With respect to the entire study: A few men and a couple of women, aged 18 to 49 years, made up the cohort. Different laboratories and diverse techniques were used to prepare libraries and sequence TCR repertoires, to increase sequencing depth and limit assay-specific biases. For each donor, CD4 naive and CD4 memory were each given three plates, CD8 naive was given two plates, and CD8 memory was given one plate. Between about 0.85 and 9.5 billion PBMCs per donor were obtained by leukapheresis. To estimate repertoire size and how much clonotypes are shared between individuals, the study performed deep sequencing of blood TCR repertoires from a handful of healthy adults. Broad study findings and their caveats: Rarefaction of sorted-subset datasets indicated incomplete sequencing despite the large sequencing depth. Larger estimated clonotype richness was generally found for naive subsets than for memory subsets. Based on pairwise subsampling, the degree of clonotype sharing among donors was expected to be affected by sequencing depth. Compared with non-shared clonotypes, the clonotypes found in all four sorted-subset donors had higher generation probabilities. Roughly 5.2% of naive CD4, 3% to 4% of naive CD8, approximately 2% of memory CD4, and about 0.4% of memory CD8 clonotypes were shared across several donors. Sampling was limited to blood, and TCR repertoires in tissue likely differ from TCR repertoires in blood. The small number of donors limited the genetic and exposure-history diversity represented.

The donors were healthy, HIV-negative adults with no recently reported acute infections or vaccinations. Only Caucasian adults living in Nashville, Tennessee, USA were represented among the donors. Magnetic negative selection was used to enrich CD4+ T cells, after which naive cells were positively selected on CD45RA and the negative fraction became the memory subset. After blood collection by leukapheresis, PBMCs were isolated using Ficoll-Histopaque density gradient centrifugation and then cryopreserved in the vapor phase of liquid nitrogen. Analytical flow cytometry was used to check the purity and quantity of every magnetically sorted T cell population. Each sorted fraction had its genomic DNA isolated and then quantified by UV absorbance on a Nanodrop 2000c. TCR CDR3 regions were amplified from genomic DNA by multiplex PCR using the deep immunoSEQ assay. Extracted genomic DNA from each cell subset was spread evenly across all wells of several immunoSEQ 96-well plates, with each plate serving as a replicate. For sorted subsets, about 200 ng genomic DNA, equal to 25,000 to 35,000 T cell genomes, was loaded into each replicate PCR. Purified libraries were quantified with a Qubit 3.0 fluorometer, sized on a Bioanalyzer 2100, and re-quantified with the KAPA Library Quantification kit. Every immunoSEQ 96-well plate was sequenced on a separate single-read 150-cycle Illumina NextSeq 550 flow cell. The study's own analysis went as follows. The immunoSEQ output contained only junctional sequences without quality scores, so filtering could not match that applied to full-length reads. Sequences were annotated with PyIR, a Python wrapper for IgBLAST v1.9, and V/J genes and CDR3 were assigned using IMGT germline references. Reads with weak V/J assignments (E-value above 1e-6), missing CDR3, stop codons, out-of-frame junctions, or ambiguous translated residues were removed. V3J clonotypes were defined by identical inferred V gene, J gene, and CDR3 amino acid sequence. To compute the percentage overlap between repertoires, the number of shared unique clonotypes was divided by the size of the smaller repertoire. Richness of each repertoire was evaluated using RTK rarefaction, the Chao1 estimator, and Recon v2.1 estimates of unobserved clonotypes. For all TCRbeta clonotypes obtained by the gDNA method from a few donors, generation probabilities were computed with OLGA. Not all clones reach the TCRdb copy of this immuneACCESS table, which keeps in-frame sequences only. Checked studies attribute under half of the gap to unresolved V genes and leave the rest unexplained. Clonal size and the V and J genes are those of that table, whereas D and trimming came from the DNA. Recorded for this sample are 550,000 to 700,000 clones; around 73% of them occurred a single time. Around 1.8% of the sample rests with the top ten.

This clone was recorded at least ten times. What this receptor recognizes is not known. One base away there is no much larger clone; base qualities are not given. The CDR3 goes from the cysteine to the phenylalanine over 15 residues. Kept here is only the CDR3 DNA, which spans 45 bases and is read in frame from base 1. V loses 2 bases, J loses 5 bases, and the germline ends lie 12 bases apart. CDR1 SGHVS and CDR2 FQNEAQ were looked up in the germline V gene. The receptor was isolated from a woman aged 25-40 years in good health. This chain is built from TRBV7-8 and TRBJ2-2; the D segment may tentatively be TRBD1 or TRBD2, each giving 5 matched bases. The source material was memory CD4+ T cells sorted from blood. What the cell subset or site label conveys for this sample: CD45RA-negative fraction. This receptor carries the CDR3 CASSLIGDGTGELFF. The DNA sequence is as follows: TGTGCCAGCAGCTTAATCGGGGACGGGACCGGGGAGCTGTTTTTT.